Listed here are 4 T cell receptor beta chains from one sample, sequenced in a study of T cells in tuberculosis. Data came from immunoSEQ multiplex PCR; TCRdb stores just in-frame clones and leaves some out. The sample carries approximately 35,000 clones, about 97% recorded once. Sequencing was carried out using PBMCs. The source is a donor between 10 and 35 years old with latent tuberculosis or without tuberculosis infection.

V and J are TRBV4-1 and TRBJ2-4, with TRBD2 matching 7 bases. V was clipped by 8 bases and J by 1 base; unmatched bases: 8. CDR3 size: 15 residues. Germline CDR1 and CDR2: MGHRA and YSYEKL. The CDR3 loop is CASGREGSAKNIQYF. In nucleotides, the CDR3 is TGCGCCAGCGGTAGGGAGGGTTCGGCCAAAAACATTCAGTACTTC.

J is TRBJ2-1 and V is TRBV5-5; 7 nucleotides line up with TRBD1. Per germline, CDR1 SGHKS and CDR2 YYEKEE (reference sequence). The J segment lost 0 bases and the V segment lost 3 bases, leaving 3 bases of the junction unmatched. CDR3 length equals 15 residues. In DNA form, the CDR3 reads TGTGCCAGCAGCTGGGACAGAGCCTCCTACAATGAGCAGTTCTTC. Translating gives CASSWDRASYNEQFF.

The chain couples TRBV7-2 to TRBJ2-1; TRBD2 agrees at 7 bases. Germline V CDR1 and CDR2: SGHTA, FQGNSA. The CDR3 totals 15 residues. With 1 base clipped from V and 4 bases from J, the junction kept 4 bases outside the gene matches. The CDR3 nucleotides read TGTGCCAGCAGCTTAGGCGCGGGAGCGTACAATGAGCAGTTCTTC. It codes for CASSLGAGAYNEQFF.

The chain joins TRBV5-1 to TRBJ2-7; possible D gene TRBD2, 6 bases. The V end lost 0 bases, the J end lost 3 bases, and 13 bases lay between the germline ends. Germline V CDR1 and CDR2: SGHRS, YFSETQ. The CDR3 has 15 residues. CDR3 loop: CASSLDGGIGYEQYF. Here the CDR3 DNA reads TGCGCCAGCAGCTTGGATGGGGGGATAGGCTACGAGCAGTACTTC.